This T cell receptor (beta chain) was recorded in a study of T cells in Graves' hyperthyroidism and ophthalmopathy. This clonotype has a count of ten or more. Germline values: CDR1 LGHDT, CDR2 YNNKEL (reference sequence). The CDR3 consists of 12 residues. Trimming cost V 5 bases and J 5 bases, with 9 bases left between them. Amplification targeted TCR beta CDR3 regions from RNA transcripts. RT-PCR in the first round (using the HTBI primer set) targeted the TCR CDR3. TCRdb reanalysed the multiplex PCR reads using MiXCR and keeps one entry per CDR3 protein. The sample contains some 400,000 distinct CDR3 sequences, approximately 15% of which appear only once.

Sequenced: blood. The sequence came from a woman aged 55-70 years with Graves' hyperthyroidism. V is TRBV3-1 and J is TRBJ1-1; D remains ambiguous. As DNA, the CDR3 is TGTGCCAGCAGCATCGGGTTTACTGAAGCTTTCTTT. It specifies CASSIGFTEAFF. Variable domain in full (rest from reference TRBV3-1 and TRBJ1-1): DTAVSQTPKYLVTQMGNDKSIKCEQNLGHDTMYWYKQDSKKFLKIMFSYNNKELIINETVPNRFSPKSPDKAHLNLHINSLELGDSAVYFCASSIGFTEAFFGQGTRLTVV.